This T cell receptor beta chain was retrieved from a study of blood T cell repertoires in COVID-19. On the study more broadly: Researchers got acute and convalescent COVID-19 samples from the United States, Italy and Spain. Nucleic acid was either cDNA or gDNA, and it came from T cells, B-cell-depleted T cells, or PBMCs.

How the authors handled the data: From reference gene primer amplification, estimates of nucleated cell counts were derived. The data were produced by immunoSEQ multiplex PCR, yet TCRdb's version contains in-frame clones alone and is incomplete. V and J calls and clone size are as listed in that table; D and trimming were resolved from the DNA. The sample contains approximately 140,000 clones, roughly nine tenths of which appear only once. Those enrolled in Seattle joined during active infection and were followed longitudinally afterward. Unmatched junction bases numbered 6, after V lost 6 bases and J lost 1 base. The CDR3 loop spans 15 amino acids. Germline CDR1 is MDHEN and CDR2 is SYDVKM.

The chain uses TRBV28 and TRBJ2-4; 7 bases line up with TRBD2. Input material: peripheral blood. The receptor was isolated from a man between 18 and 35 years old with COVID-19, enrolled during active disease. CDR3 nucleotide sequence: TGTGCCAGCAGCCTGGGAGGGGCGGCCAAAAACATTCAGTACTTC. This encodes CASSLGGAAKNIQYF. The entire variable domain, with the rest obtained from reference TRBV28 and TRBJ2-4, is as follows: DVKVTQSSRYLVKRTGEKVFLECVQDMDHENMFWYRQDPGLGLRLIYFSYDVKMKEKGDIPEGYSVSREKKERFSLILESASTNQTSMYLCASSLGGAAKNIQYFGAGTRLSVL.